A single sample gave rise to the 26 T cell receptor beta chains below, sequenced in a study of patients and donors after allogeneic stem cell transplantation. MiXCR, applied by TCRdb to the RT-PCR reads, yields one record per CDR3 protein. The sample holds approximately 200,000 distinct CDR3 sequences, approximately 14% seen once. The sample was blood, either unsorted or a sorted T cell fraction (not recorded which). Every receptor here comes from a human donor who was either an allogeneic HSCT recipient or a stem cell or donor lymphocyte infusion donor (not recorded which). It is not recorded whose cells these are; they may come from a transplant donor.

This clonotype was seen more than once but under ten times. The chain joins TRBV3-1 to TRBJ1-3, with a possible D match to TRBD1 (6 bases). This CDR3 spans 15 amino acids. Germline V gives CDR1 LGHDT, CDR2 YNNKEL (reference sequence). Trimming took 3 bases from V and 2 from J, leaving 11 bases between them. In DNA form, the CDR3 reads TGTGCCAGCAGCCAGGGGGCTGCGACTGGAAACACCATATATTTT. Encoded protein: CASSQGAATGNTIYF.

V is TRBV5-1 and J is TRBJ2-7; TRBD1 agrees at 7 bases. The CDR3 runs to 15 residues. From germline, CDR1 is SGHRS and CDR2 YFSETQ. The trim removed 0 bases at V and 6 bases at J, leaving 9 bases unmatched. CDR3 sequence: CASSLEGTVRAEQYF. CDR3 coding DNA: TGCGCCAGCAGCTTGGAAGGGACAGTAAGAGCCGAGCAGTACTTC.

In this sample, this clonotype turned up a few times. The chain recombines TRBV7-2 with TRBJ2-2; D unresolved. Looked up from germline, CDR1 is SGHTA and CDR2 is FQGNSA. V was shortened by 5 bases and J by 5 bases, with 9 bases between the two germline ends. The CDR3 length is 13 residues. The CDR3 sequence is CASSRSWTGELFF. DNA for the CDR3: TGTGCCAGCAGCAGGAGCTGGACCGGGGAGCTGTTTTTT.

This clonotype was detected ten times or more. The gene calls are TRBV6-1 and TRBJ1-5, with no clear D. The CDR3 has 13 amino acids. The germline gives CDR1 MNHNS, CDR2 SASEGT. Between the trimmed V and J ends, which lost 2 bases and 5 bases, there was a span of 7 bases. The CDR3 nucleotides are TGTGCCAGCAGTGAAACGTGGGATCAGCCCCAGCATTTT. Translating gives CASSETWDQPQHF.

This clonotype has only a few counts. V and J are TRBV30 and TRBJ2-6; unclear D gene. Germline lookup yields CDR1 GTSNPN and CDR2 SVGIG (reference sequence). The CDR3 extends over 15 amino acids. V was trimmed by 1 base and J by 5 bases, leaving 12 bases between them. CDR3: CAWSAESGWANVLTF. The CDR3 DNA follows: TGTGCCTGGAGTGCTGAGTCTGGATGGGCCAACGTCCTGACTTTC.

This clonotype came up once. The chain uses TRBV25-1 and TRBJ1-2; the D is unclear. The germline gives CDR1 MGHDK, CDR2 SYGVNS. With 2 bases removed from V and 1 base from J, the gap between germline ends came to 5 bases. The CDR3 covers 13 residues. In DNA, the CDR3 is TGTGCCAGCAGTGAACGTGGTAACTATGGCTACACCTTC. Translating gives CASSERGNYGYTF.

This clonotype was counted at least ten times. CDR3 region: CSAWGGNEQFF. CDR3 nucleotides: TGCAGCGCGTGGGGGGGCAATGAGCAGTTCTTC. The rearrangement joins TRBV29-1 to TRBJ2-1; 7 positions agree with TRBD2. The CDR3 covers 11 residues. Germline V gene sequence: CDR1 SQVTM, CDR2 ANQGSEA. V shed 7 bases, J shed 6 bases, and the junction held 3 bases outside the gene matches.

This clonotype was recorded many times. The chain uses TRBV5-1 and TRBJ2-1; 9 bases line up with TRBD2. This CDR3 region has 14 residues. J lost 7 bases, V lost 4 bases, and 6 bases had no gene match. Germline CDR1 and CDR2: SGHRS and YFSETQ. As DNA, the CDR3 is TGCGCCAGCAGCCCCGGGACTAGCCATAATGAGCAGTTCTTC. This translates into CASSPGTSHNEQFF.

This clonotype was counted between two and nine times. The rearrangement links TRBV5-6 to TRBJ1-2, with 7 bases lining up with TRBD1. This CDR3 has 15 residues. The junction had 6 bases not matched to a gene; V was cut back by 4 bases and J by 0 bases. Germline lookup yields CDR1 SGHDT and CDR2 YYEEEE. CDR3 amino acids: CASSEAGTANYGYTF. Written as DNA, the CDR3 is TGTGCCAGCAGCGAGGCCGGGACAGCTAACTATGGCTACACCTTC.

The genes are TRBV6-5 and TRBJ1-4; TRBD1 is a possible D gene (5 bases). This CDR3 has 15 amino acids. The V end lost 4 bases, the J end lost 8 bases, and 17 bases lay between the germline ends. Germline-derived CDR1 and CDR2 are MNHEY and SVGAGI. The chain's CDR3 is CASSSPGRGNEKLFF. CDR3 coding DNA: TGTGCCAGCAGTTCTCCGGGTAGGGGTAACGAAAAACTGTTTTTT.

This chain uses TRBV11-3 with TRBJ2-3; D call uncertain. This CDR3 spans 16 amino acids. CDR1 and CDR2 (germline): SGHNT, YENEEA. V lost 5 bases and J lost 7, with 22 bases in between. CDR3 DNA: TGTGCCAGCAGCCCGAAGACTGGTTTGACGCGAAATACGCAGTATTTT. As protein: CASSPKTGLTRNTQYF.

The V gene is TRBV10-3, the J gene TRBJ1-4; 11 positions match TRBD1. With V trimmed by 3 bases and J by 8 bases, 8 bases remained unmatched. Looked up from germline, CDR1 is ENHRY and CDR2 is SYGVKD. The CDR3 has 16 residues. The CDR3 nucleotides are TGTGCCATCAGTGACCCCGAAGGGACAGGGGGAGAAAAACTGTTTTTT. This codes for CAISDPEGTGGEKLFF.

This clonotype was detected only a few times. The CDR3 region has the DNA TGCGCCAGCAGCTTGGGACTAGCGGTCCAAGAGACCCAGTACTTC. It translates to CASSLGLAVQETQYF. The chain recombines TRBV5-1 with TRBJ2-5; TRBD2 agrees at 9 bases. CDR3 length: 15 amino acids. CDR1 is SGHRS and CDR2 is YFSETQ in the germline V gene. The ends lost 0 bases at V and 1 base at J; junction bases unmatched: 1.

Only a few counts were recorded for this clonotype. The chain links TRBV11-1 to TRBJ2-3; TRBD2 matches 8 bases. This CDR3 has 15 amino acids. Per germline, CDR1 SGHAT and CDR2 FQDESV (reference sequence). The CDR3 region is CASSGGGRDTDTQYF. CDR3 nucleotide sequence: TGTGCTTCTTCGGGGGGGGGCCGTGACACAGATACGCAGTATTTT. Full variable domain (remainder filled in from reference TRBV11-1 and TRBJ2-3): EAEVAQSPRYKITEKSQAVAFWCDPISGHATLYWYRQILGQGPELLVQFQDESVVDDSQLPKDRFSAERLKGVDSTLKIQPAELGDSAMYLCASSGGGRDTDTQYFGPGTRLTVL.

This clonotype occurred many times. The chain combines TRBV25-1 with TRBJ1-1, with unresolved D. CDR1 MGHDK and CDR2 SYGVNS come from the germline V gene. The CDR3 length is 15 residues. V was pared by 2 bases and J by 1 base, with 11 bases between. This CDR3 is CASSEQYPGNTEAFF. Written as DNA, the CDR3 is TGTGCCAGCAGTGAACAATACCCGGGGAACACTGAAGCTTTCTTT.

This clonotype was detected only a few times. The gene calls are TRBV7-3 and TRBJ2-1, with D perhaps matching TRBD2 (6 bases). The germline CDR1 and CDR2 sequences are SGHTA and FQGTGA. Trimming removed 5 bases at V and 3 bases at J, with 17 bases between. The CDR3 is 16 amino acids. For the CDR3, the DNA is TGTGCCAGCAGCCTCACCAGGGTCGGGGGCTACAATGAGCAGTTCTTC. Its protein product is CASSLTRVGGYNEQFF.

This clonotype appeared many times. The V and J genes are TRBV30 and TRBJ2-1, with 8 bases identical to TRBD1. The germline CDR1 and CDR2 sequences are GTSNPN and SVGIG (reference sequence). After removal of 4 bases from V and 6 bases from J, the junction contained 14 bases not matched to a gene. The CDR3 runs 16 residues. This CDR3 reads CAWNPPSRGLGNEQFF. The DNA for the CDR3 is TGTGCCTGGAACCCGCCAAGCAGGGGGCTGGGCAATGAGCAGTTCTTC.

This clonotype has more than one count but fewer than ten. In nucleotides, the CDR3 is TGTGCCAGCGGCCATTACACCGGGGAGCTGTTTTTT. It specifies CASGHYTGELFF. The chain has TRBV6-1 and TRBJ2-2; no firm D call. CDR1 is MNHNS, CDR2 SASEGT, per germline. Trimming took 8 bases from V and 3 from J, leaving 7 bases between them. CDR3 length equals 12 residues.

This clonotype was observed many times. The CDR3: CASSITVTKGYGYTF. The CDR3 nucleotides read TGCGCCAGCAGCATCACAGTCACCAAGGGGTATGGCTACACCTTC. The chain recombines TRBV5-1 with TRBJ1-2; D perhaps matches TRBD1 (5 bases). CDR1 SGHRS and CDR2 YFSETQ come from the germline V gene. CDR3 length equals 15 residues. V was pared by 4 bases and J by 5 bases, with 18 bases between. The full variable domain, in which reference TRBV5-1 and TRBJ1-2 provide the parts outside the CDR3, is KAGVTQTPRYLIKTRGQQVTLSCSPISGHRSVSWYQQTPGQGLQFLFEYFSETQRNKGNFPGRFSGRQFSNSRSEMNVSTLELGDSALYLCASSITVTKGYGYTFGSGTRLTVV.

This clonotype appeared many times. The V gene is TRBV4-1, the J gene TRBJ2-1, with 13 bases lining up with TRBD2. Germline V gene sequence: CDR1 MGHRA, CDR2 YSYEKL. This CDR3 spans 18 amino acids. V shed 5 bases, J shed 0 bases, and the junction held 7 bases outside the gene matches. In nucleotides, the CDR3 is TGCGCCAGCAGCTTCACTAGCGGGGGGGCCCTCTCCTACAATGAGCAGTTCTTC. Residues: CASSFTSGGALSYNEQFF.

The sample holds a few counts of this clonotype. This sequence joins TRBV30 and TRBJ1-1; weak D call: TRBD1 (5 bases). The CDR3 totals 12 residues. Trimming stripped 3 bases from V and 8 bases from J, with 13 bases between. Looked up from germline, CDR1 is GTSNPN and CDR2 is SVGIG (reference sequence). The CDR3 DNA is TGTGCCTGGAGGAAGGGACTGGGCGAAGCTTTCTTT. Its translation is CAWRKGLGEAFF.

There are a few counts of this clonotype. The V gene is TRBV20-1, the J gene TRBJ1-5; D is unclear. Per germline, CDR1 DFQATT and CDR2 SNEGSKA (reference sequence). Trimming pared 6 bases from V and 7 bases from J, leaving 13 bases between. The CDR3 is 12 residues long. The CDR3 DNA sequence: TGCAGTGCCCACAGAATAGGGCAGCCCCAGCATTTT. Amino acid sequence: CSAHRIGQPQHF.

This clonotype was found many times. The CDR3: CASSSSPTPSTDTQYF. In nucleotides, the CDR3 is TGTGCCAGCAGCTCTTCTCCGACACCATCCACAGATACGCAGTATTTT. V usage is TRBV5-4 and J usage is TRBJ2-3; D ambiguous. The CDR3 totals 16 residues. V was clipped by 3 bases and J by 2 bases, with 16 bases between them. Per the germline V gene, CDR1 is SGHNT and CDR2 is YYREEE (reference sequence).

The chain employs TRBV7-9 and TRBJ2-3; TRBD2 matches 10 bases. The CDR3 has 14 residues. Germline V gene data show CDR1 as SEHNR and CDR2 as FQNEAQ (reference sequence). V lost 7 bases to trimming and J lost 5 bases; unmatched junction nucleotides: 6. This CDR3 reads CASNEAGGVDTQYF. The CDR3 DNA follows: TGTGCCAGCAACGAAGCGGGAGGGGTAGATACGCAGTATTTT.

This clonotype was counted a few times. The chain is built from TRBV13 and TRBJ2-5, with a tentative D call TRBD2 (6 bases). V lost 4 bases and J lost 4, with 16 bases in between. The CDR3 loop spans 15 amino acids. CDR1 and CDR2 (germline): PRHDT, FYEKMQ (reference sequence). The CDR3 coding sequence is TGTGCCAGCAGCTCCCGGACTACCCCTATAGAGACCCAGTACTTC. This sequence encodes CASSSRTTPIETQYF.

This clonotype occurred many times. The CDR3 DNA sequence: TGCAGCGTTTCGAGGGGCGCGAACACCGGGGAGCTGTTTTTT. Amino acids: CSVSRGANTGELFF. The chain recombines TRBV29-1 with TRBJ2-2; D tentatively fits TRBD1 or TRBD2 (5 bases each). Per germline, CDR1 SQVTM and CDR2 ANQGSEA. V was cut by 5 bases and J by 0 bases, with 10 bases left in between. The CDR3 contains 14 residues.